Described below is a single T cell receptor (beta chain) sequence and its context. The clone's antigen remains unknown. There are no base qualities to consult, and no much larger clone falls within one base. Receptor amplification or capture employed the immunoSEQ multiplex PCR assay. For the multiplex PCR, a mixture combining 60 forward primers for TCR Vbeta segments and 13 reverse primers for TCR Jbeta segments was used. The CDR3 region of rearranged TCR beta genes was amplified from genomic DNA by a multiplex PCR assay. Amplified TCR beta libraries were sequenced as 87-base-pair reads on the Illumina HiSeq System. The source study handled its data this way. Across the 640 or so repertoires, a later analysis counted around 80 million unique TCR beta chains, 9 million to 14 million of which were shared by at least two donors. Raw reads were error-corrected and collapsed into unique sequences with a nearest-neighbor algorithm that merged closely related sequences to remove PCR and sequencing errors. CDR3 sequences were aligned to IMGT reference sequences to assign V, D and J gene segments. Each retained sequence needed at least a six-nucleotide match to both a V gene segment and a J gene segment. Rearrangements were called productive when the CDR3 lacked stop codons and stayed in frame with V and J; all others were non-productive. Following IMGT convention, CDR3 was defined as the stretch from the second conserved V-encoded cysteine up to the conserved J-encoded phenylalanine. The earlier analysis of about 620 of the donors excluded sequences that lacked an unambiguous match to a single V gene segment. In an earlier analysis of almost 600 of the donors, a V segment was called functional when productive rearrangements were above 56.7%, and segregating when the standard deviation between donors exceeded 5%. A statistical classification framework was developed to diagnose cytomegalovirus status using the catalog of TCR beta chain sequences. V and J gene assignment, in a later analysis, came from comparing TCR nucleotide sequences with IMGT/GENE-DB human TR gene sequences. The TCRdist pipeline was used in a later analysis to assign CDR3 sequences and most-parsimonious VDJ recombination scenarios. A later analysis defined each TCR beta chain by its CDR3 amino acid sequence plus V-gene family, and excluded reads lacking a unique V-gene family. As a way to deal with suspected cross-contamination and a sequencing artifact, a later analysis dropped more than 500 nucleotide sequences that were highly shared and had low generation probability. A later analysis calculated a clonal expansion index for each public chain from normalized within-repertoire ranks of inferred template counts. Generation probabilities in a later analysis came from a VDJ recombination model fitted to out-of-frame rearrangements, and those results were checked against IGoR. Hypergeometric tests were used in a later analysis to score TCR-TCR, TCR-HLA and TCR-CMV co-occurrence, with a repertoire-size bias correction applied to the TCR pairs. To estimate false discovery rates, a later analysis permuted the HLA or CMV assignments 20 times. In a later analysis, co-occurring TCRs were grouped using DBSCAN, with TCRdist sequence similarity added in when clustering inside HLA-allele-positive subsets. Co-occurrence clustering excluded repertoires with fewer than 30,000 or more than 120,000 public chains, plus five with anomalous nucleotide sharing. TCRdb carries this immuneACCESS record with in-frame sequences only. Its versions omit some clonotypes, under half of them owing to an unresolved V gene in the studies checked, with the rest unexplained. The V and J calls and clone size were taken over from that table, and D and trimming were inferred from the DNA. A total of under 250,000 clones appear in this sample, 65% to 90% of them only once. The top ten hold approximately 2.4% of the sample.

The germline V gene yields MDHEN for CDR1 and SYDVKM for CDR2. V is cut back by 4 bases and J by 0 bases, with 9 bases in the junction unmatched. Its CDR3 holds 18 amino acids, cysteine through phenylalanine. Kept here is only the CDR3 DNA, which spans 54 bases and is read in frame from base 1. This entry belongs to a study of cytomegalovirus exposure and HLA in healthy donors (dated by TCRdb to between 2016 and 2019). Regarding the study in general: An earlier analysis of some 600 of the donors reported 250 to 350 Gb of sequence data and 117 million unique TCR beta sequences obtained from around 170 million T cells. An early release covering 500 to 750 HLA-typed donors comprised about 300 gigabases of sequencing data and about 90 million unique TCR sequences. Of the 350 to 450 genotyped donors, roughly 85% fell in the genetic ancestry cluster associated with self-reported Caucasian donors. The aim of the study was to test whether cataloging public T cell receptors could identify signatures of past pathogen exposure. Using immunosequencing, the study profiled T cell repertoires from 640 or so subjects and related those repertoires to cytomegalovirus serostatus. A separate validation cohort of over 95 different subjects was used in addition to the approximately 640-subject first cohort. To predict cytomegalovirus infection status, the study brought together high-throughput TCR immunosequencing, statistical association of individual TCRs with disease status, and machine learning. In a later analysis, previously published TCR beta repertoires from 666 donors were re-analyzed and high-resolution HLA genotyping was added so that TCR occurrence patterns could be studied. Rather than using new phenotypic data, the later analysis identified candidate immune exposures from TCR beta sequences and from how often those sequences occurred across donors. An earlier analysis of 587 of the donors applied high-throughput TCR beta sequencing to assess whether each TCR beta V gene segment acted as functional or pseudogenic. Donor age, sex, ethnicity and CMV serostatus were compiled alongside the repertoire data. A later genetic analysis used genome-wide SNP genotypes for about three fifths of the roughly 700 donors, treating that subset as a discovery cohort. Every discovery cohort repertoire had been produced on one sequencing platform. Both class I and class II loci were covered by HLA typing, at four-digit resolution. The number of donors typed differed by locus, with roughly 620-630 for A, B, C, DRB1 and DQB1, 522 for DQA1, over 600 for DPA1, and some 440 for DPB1. Because of strong linkage in the cohort, four to six DR-DQ haplotypes were treated as single units for association and clustering. Among several hundred genotyped donors of the cohort, an average of around 220,000 unique TCR beta nucleotide sequences was sequenced per donor, of which approximately 19% were non-productive. General findings and caveats noted by the study authors: According to a later analysis, most CMV-associated TCR beta chains appeared to be HLA-restricted, and the HLA associations seemed to be driven largely by CMV exposure. In a later genetic analysis, fewer N-insertions in productive TCRs were reported among donors in an Asian-associated ancestry cluster than the roughly 710-donor mean. While some public TCRs were present in many individuals, most TCR sequences turned up only very rarely across donors. A further reported finding was that TCR beta sequences accurately predicted the HLA-A and HLA-B alleles for most subjects in the first cohort. In vitro tests confirmed that three of the cytomegalovirus-associated TCR beta chains recognize cytomegalovirus antigens. In a later analysis, around 17,000 TCR beta sequences were associated with specific HLA alleles at a false discovery rate of 0.05. In a later genetic analysis, a missense DCLRE1C variant was associated with V-gene and J-gene trimming of TCR beta chains, and the association was replicated in an independent cohort. Compared with equally common non-associated chains, HLA-associated TCR beta chains in a later analysis were more clonally expanded and had lower generation probabilities. Immune exposure information for the cohort was limited to CMV serostatus. In a later analysis, the rate of TCR association differed among HLA loci, with DRB1 alleles having the most associated TCRs and HLA-C alleles having the fewest. A later analysis reported that several top co-occurrence clusters appeared linked to parvovirus B19, influenza, CMV and Epstein-Barr virus. An earlier analysis of some 590 of the donors showed that most TCR beta V segments appeared in productive rearrangements either about 87% or about 30% of the time, which broadly matched IMGT annotations. This cohort had only TCR beta chains sequenced, and the lack of alpha or paired-chain data limited which features could be detected. Because counts were too low, around 17 rarely observed V segments, including chromosome 9 orphons, were left out of the earlier analysis of roughly 600 of the donors. According to the authors, the approach could potentially be generalized to other disease states and immunological phenotypes. Because HLA typing was missing for some donors at each locus, association tests included only the typed subset. Linkage disequilibrium might explain the correlated functional status among segregating V segments, but an unknown experimental factor could not be ruled out. The study gave a list of 150 to 200 TCR beta chains associated with cytomegalovirus. Some IMGT-functional V segments, including TRBV6-2 and TRBV6-3, could not be distinguished by the 87-base-pair reads and were therefore excluded. Strong co-occurrence of HLA alleles, especially DR and DQ, made assigning TCR associations to individual alleles difficult. In both the original and validation cohorts, the classifier was reported to diagnose cytomegalovirus status with high specificity and sensitivity. A cluster of highly shared sequence variants was judged likely to be a technical artifact of the sequencing pipeline. Roughly uniform sequencing depth across donors was assumed in presence/absence analyses, although this assumption may not hold.

The cohort comprised under 700 healthy bone marrow donors. At the time of sampling, every cohort member was nominally healthy, though immune exposures that went unrecorded were likely present. The donor was CMV seronegative and belonged to the group of over 300 seronegative cohort members. A peripheral blood sample was collected from each donor, and TCR beta sequencing was performed on peripheral blood mononuclear cells. Genomic DNA was extracted from the blood cell samples with the Qiagen DNeasy Blood Extraction Kit. Sequencing used PBMCs. The V gene is TRBV28 and the J gene is TRBJ2-1; 10 nucleotides in the junction match TRBD1. This receptor was obtained from a woman between 50 and 59 years old in good health and CMV-seronegative. The CDR3 protein sequence reads: CASSSGTGETLSYNEQFF. The DNA sequence is TGTGCCAGCAGTTCCGGGACAGGGGAAACCCTCTCCTACAATGAGCAGTTCTTC.